The rows below give T cell receptor beta chains drawn from one sample of a study of blood T cells in healthy people across ages. TCRdb analysed the 5' RACE reads with MiXCR anew, one entry per CDR3 protein. Of 600,000 to 1,000,000 distinct CDR3 sequences in the sample, roughly 50% are singletons; the top ten hold roughly 22%. Specimen: blood. The receptors originated from a man younger than 45 in good health. The CDR3 runs from the conserved cysteine through the conserved F or W. D genes are given only for firm matches. Rows may omit the clone size; those that give it use once, few, many or a size class.

TRBV29-1	.	.	TRBJ1-2	CSVVWDLGTCTF	TGCAGCGTTGTGTGGGATTTGGGGACCTGCACCTTC
TRBV12-3/TRBV12-4	.	.	TRBJ1-2	CASSFLDGYTF	TGTGCCAGCAGTTTTCTGGATGGCTACACCTTC
TRBV7-2	.	TRBD1	TRBJ2-7	CASSLNPGTAHYEQYF	TGTGCCAGCAGCCTAAATCCCGGGACAGCCCACTACGAGCAGTACTTC
TRBV7-2	few	.	TRBJ2-5	CASTSPGSETQYF	TGTGCCAGCACCTCCCCGGGGAGCGAGACCCAGTACTTC
TRBV27	few	.	TRBJ2-1	CASSLSWGSNNEQFF	TGTGCCAGCAGTTTATCGTGGGGGAGTAACAATGAGCAGTTCTTC
TRBV10-3	.	.	TRBJ2-7	CAIGGTESYEQYF	TGTGCCATCGGCGGGACAGAGAGCTACGAGCAGTACTTC
TRBV7-9	once	.	TRBJ2-5	CASSFGPAETQYF	TGTGCCAGCAGCTTTGGCCCCGCAGAGACCCAGTACTTC
TRBV20-1	.	.	TRBJ2-3	CSATPSASDTQYF	TGCAGTGCTACCCCCAGCGCGTCAGATACGCAGTATTTT
TRBV29-1	.	.	TRBJ2-1	CSVAGWLTNEQFF	TGCAGCGTTGCCGGTTGGCTAACCAATGAGCAGTTCTTC
TRBV10-2	.	.	TRBJ2-5	CASSVSRRGETQYF	TGCGCCAGCAGTGTGTCACGCCGAGGAGAAACCCAGTACTTC
TRBV5-1	few	.	TRBJ1-2	CASSPGPGNGYTF	TGCGCCAGCAGCCCGGGCCCAGGGAACGGCTACACCTTC
TRBV20-1	.	.	TRBJ2-5	CSASLPSVFRETQYF	TGCAGTGCTAGTTTGCCCTCTGTGTTTCGGGAGACCCAGTACTTC
TRBV3-1	.	.	TRBJ1-2	CASSPGVNGGYTF	TGTGCCAGCAGCCCCGGGGTTAATGGCGGCTACACCTTC
TRBV6-5	.	.	TRBJ2-1	CASSYLAWEKQFF	TGTGCCAGCAGTTATCTCGCCTGGGAAAAGCAGTTCTTC
TRBV20-1	.	TRBD2	TRBJ2-7	CSARGLAGVDGEQYF	TGCAGTGCTAGGGGACTAGCGGGAGTCGATGGCGAGCAGTACTTC
TRBV12-3/TRBV12-4	.	.	TRBJ2-3	CASSCSSTDTQYF	TGTGCCAGCAGTTGTAGCAGCACAGATACGCAGTATTTT
TRBV4-3	.	TRBD2	TRBJ2-4	CASSQARAGAKNIQYF	TGCGCCAGCAGCCAGGCGCGAGCGGGAGCAAAAAACATTCAGTACTTC
TRBV9	.	TRBD1	TRBJ2-7	CASSPTGTGYEQYF	TGTGCCAGCAGCCCTACCGGGACAGGGTACGAGCAGTACTTC
TRBV10-3	.	.	TRBJ1-2	CAISELGSNYGYTF	TGTGCCATCAGTGAATTGGGTTCTAACTATGGCTACACCTTC
TRBV6-1	.	TRBD1	TRBJ1-2	CASSEVALGQGRMGGYTF	TGTGCCAGCAGTGAAGTAGCCCTTGGACAGGGGAGGATGGGTGGCTACACCTTC
TRBV6-2/TRBV6-3	.	.	TRBJ2-3	CASSGIVSIDTQYF	TGTGCCAGCAGTGGAATCGTATCCATAGATACGCAGTATTTT
TRBV12-3/TRBV12-4	many	.	TRBJ2-1	CASGGWPGEQFF	TGTGCCAGCGGCGGCTGGCCTGGTGAGCAGTTCTTC
TRBV27	.	TRBD1	TRBJ2-7	CASSLVQGTREQYF	TGTGCCAGCAGTTTAGTACAGGGGACACGGGAGCAGTACTTC
TRBV18	.	.	TRBJ2-7	CASSPKEGEQYF	TGTGCCAGCTCACCAAAGGAGGGCGAGCAGTACTTC
TRBV7-9	.	.	TRBJ2-7	CASSTLTGNPGAEQYF	TGTGCCAGCAGCACACTTACAGGGAATCCTGGGGCCGAGCAGTACTTC